This T cell receptor beta chain stems from a study of T cells of healthy individuals. TCRdb reprocessed the 5' RACE reads via MiXCR and lists one record per CDR3 protein. Of around 100,000 distinct CDR3 sequences in the sample, roughly 18% were seen once. The germline CDR1 and CDR2 sequences are MNHEY and SVGEGT. Trimming removed 6 bases at V and 1 base at J, with 9 bases between. CDR3 length equals 13 residues. This clonotype was found a few times. The TCR originated in a human donor in good health. This chain connects TRBV6-2 or TRBV6-3 to TRBJ1-1; D is unclear. CDR3 coding DNA: TGTGCCAGCAGACACCCAGAGAACACTGAAGCTTTCTTT. Residues: CASRHPENTEAFF.